The TCR beta chain described here comes from a study of T-cell reconstitution after alpha-beta-depleted transplantation in children. Library preparation (for TCRbeta) was performed with unique molecular identifiers. TCRdb processed the PCR reads anew with MiXCR; each CDR3 protein has one entry. The table has approximately 520,000 distinct CDR3 sequences, less than 35% seen once; the top ten hold around 2.3%. This clonotype appeared a few times. Losses at the gene ends were 10 bases for V and 8 bases for J; bases not matched to a gene: 11. Per germline, CDR1 ENHRY and CDR2 SYGVKD. CDR3 length equals 14 residues.

This chain links TRBV10-3 with TRBJ1-4; 9 positions agree with TRBD1. The TCR comes from a human donor who donated a stem cell graft to a child with aplastic anemia. Sequenced here: PBMCs from the stem cell graft donor, sampled from the stem cell graft. The CDR3 region is CATRTGDGEEKLFF. CDR3 nucleotide sequence: TGTGCCACCCGGACAGGGGACGGGGAGGAAAAACTGTTTTTT.